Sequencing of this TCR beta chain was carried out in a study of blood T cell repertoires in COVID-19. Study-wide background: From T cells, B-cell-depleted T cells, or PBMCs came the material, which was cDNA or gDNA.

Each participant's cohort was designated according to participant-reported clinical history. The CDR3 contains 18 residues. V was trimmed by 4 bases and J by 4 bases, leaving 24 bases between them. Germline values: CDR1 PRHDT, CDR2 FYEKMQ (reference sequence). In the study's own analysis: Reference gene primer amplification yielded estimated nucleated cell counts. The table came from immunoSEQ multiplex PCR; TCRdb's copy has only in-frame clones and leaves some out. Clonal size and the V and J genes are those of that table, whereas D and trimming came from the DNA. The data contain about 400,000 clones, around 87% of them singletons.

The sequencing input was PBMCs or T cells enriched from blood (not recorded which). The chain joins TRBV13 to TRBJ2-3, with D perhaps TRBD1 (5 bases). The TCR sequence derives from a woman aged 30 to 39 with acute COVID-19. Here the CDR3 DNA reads TGTGCCAGCAGCTCCTCAACCTCGACAGAATTAGCACCAGATACGCAGTATTTT. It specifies CASSSSTSTELAPDTQYF.